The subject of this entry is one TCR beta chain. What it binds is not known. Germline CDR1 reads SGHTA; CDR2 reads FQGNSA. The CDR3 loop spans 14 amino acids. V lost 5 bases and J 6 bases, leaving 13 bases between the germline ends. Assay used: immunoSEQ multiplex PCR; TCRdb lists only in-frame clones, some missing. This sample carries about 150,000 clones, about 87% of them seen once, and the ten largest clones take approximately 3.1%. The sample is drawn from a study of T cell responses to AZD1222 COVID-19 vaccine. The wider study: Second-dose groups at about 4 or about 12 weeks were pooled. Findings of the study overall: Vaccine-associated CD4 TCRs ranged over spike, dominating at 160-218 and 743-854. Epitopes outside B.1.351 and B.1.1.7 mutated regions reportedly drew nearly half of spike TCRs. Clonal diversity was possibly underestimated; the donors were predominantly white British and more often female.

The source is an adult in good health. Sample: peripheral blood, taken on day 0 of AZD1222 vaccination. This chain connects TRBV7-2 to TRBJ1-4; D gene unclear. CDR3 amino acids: CASSNGRADEKLFF. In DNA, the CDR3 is TGTGCCAGCAGCAACGGGAGGGCTGATGAAAAACTGTTTTTT.